There are a few counts of the clone carrying this TCR beta chain. Sample-barcoded 5' priming and a J-beta primer mix drove a second PCR of about 6 to 12 cycles. TCRdb reanalysed the 5' RACE reads using MiXCR and keeps one entry per CDR3 protein. The table lists about 720,000 distinct CDR3 sequences, 25% of them singletons. Germline V gene lookup returns CDR1 SQVTM and CDR2 ANQGSEA. V gave up 6 bases and J gave up 3 bases, with 11 bases separating them. The CDR3 consists of 12 residues. The data were obtained in a study of blood T cells in healthy people across ages. The sample also formed part of further work on T cells of mothers and their children.

The receptor comes from a boy aged 10-17 years in good health. Sequences were obtained from blood. The gene calls are TRBV29-1 and TRBJ2-5; no clear D gene. CDR3: CSVESMEETQYF. For the CDR3, the DNA is TGCAGCGTCGAGAGTATGGAAGAGACCCAGTACTTC. The whole variable domain, filled in from reference TRBV29-1 and TRBJ2-5, reads SAVISQKPSRDICQRGTSLTIQCQVDSQVTMMFWYRQQPGQSLTLIATANQGSEATYESGFVIDKFPISRPNLTFSTLTVSNMSPEDSSIYLCSVESMEETQYFGPGTRLLVL.